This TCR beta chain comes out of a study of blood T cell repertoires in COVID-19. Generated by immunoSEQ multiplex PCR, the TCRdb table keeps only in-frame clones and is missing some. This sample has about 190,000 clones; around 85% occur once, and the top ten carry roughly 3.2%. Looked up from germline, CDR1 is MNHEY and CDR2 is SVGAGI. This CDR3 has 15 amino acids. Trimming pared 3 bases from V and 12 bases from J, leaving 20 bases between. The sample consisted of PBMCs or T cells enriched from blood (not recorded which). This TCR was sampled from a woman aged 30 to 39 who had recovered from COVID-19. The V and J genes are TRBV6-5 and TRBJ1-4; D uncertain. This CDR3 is CASSYFGSGAEELFF. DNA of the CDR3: TGTGCCAGCAGTTATTTCGGGTCTGGCGCGGAGGAACTGTTTTTT.